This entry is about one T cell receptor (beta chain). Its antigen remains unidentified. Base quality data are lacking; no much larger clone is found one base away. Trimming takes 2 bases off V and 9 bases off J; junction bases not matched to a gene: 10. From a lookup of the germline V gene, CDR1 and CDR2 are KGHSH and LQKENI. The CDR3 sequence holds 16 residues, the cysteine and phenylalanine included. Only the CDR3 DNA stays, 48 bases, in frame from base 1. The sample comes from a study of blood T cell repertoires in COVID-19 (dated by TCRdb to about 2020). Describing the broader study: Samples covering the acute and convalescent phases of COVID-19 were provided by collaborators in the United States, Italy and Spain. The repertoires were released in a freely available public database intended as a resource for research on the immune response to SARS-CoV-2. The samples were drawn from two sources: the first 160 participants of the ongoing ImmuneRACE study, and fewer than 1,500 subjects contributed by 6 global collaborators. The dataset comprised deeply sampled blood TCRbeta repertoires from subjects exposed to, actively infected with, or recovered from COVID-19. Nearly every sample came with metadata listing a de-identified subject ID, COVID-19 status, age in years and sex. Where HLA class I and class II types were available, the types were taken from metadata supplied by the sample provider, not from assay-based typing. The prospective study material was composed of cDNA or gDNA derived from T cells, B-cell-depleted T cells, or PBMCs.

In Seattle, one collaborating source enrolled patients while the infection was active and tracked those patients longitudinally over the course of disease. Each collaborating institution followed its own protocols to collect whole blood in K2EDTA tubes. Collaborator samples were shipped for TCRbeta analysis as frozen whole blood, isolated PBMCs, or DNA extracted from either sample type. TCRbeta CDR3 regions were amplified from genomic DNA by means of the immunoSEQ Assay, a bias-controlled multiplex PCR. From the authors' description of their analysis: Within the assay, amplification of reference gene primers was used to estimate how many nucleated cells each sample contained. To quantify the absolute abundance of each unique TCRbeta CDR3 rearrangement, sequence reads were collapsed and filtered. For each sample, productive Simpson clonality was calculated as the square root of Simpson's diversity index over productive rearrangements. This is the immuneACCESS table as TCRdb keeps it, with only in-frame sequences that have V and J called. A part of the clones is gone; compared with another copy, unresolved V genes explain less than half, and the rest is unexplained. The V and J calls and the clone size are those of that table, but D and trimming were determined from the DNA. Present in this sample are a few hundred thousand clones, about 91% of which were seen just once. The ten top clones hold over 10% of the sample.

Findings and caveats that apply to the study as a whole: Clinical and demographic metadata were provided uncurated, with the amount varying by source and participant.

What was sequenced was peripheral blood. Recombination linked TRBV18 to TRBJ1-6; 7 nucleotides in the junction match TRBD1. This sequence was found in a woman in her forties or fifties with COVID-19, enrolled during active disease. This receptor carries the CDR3 CASSPEALGGGSPLHF. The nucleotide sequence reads TGTGCCAGCTCACCAGAAGCATTAGGGGGCGGTTCACCCCTCCACTTT.